This TCR beta chain stems from a study of Ad26.COV2.S vaccination and SARS-CoV-2 variants. Whole-study context: The donor was enrolled in the Ad26.COV2.S arm of the COV1001 trial. The study gave Ad26.COV2.S intramuscularly, once or twice 56 days apart. Study-level results: Vaccine recipients had higher spike-specific TCR breadth than placebo recipients. Placebo and vaccine recipients had non-spike TCR breadth that was similar.

Germline V gives CDR1 SGHDN, CDR2 FVKESK. The CDR3 spans 16 residues. V shed 4 bases, J shed 2 bases, and the junction held 6 bases outside the gene matches. The sample's treatment: 15 to 20 received Ad26.COV2.S at low or high dose, single or two shots; about 5 received placebo; per-sample allocation not given. Collection of the samples took place on day 63 after the first injection of vaccine or placebo. This clone was seen ten or more times. Its antigen is unidentified. The repertoire was sequenced with immunoSEQ multiplex PCR; TCRdb's copy has only in-frame clones and lacks some. The table has about 350,000 clones, 65% to 90% seen once.

Sequences were derived from peripheral blood, sampled in a trial of Ad26.COV2.S vaccine versus placebo. This TCR derives from a person aged 18-65 years who received the Ad26.COV2.S COVID-19 vaccine or a placebo. V and J are TRBV14 and TRBJ2-3, with 10 nucleotides matching TRBD1. CDR3 region: CASSRGQGLNTDTQYF. Written as DNA, the CDR3 is TGTGCCAGCAGCCGGGGACAGGGGCTAAACACAGATACGCAGTATTTT.